The 7 T cell receptor beta chains listed next were all sequenced from one sample in a study of CD8+CD57+ T cells in acquired aplastic anemia. All sequencing subjects had displayed CD8+CD57+ cell expansion on flow cytometry. The template used for profiling TCR beta VDJ and CDR3 was genomic DNA. Each CDR3 protein is one row after TCRdb ran MiXCR on the reads. The sample records about 200,000 distinct CDR3 sequences, under 50% being singletons. What was sequenced was sorted CD4+, CD8+, or CD8+CD57+ T cells (not recorded which) from PBMCs. Source of these receptors: a human donor with aplastic anemia.

This clonotype turned up a few times. The rearrangement links TRBV20-1 to TRBJ2-7; weak D call: TRBD1 (6 bases). The germline V gene encodes CDR1 DFQATT and CDR2 SNEGSKA (reference sequence). This CDR3 is built from 13 residues. The CDR3 is CSGRGASSYEQYF. CDR3 nucleotide sequence: TGCAGCGGCAGGGGTGCGAGCTCCTACGAGCAGTACTTC.

The chain couples TRBV7-9 to TRBJ1-3, with TRBD1 matching 7 bases. Germline assignment: CDR1 SEHNR and CDR2 FQNEAQ (reference sequence). V trimming: 4 bases; J trimming: 0 bases; junction bases outside the gene matches: 6. This CDR3 region has 16 residues. DNA for the CDR3: TGTGCCAGCAGCTCTGACAGGGCTCGCTCTGGAAACACCATATATTTT. Its translation: CASSSDRARSGNTIYF.

This clonotype has ten or more counts. A read error may account for a junction end that differs from germline. The chain has TRBV7-8 and TRBJ2-5, with 10 bases matching TRBD2. Per germline, CDR1 SGHVS and CDR2 FQNEAQ. This CDR3 has 14 amino acids. The CDR3 loop reads CASTLAGGEETQYF. CDR3 DNA: TGTGCCAGCACCTTAGCGGGGGGAGAAGAGACCCAGTACTTC.

This chain connects TRBV4-3 to TRBJ1-2; no definite D call. Germline CDR1 reads LGHNA; CDR2 reads YSLEER. The CDR3 is 15 amino acids. Trimming removed 0 bases at V and 6 bases at J, with 14 bases between. This CDR3 is CASSQEETLSNGYTF. DNA for the CDR3: TGCGCCAGCAGCCAAGAGGAGACCCTGTCAAATGGCTACACCTTC.

This clonotype was counted ten times or more. This sequence joins TRBV5-8 and TRBJ1-2; 10 bases are shared with TRBD1. The V gene's germline CDR1 is SGHTS and CDR2 YDEGEE. The CDR3 spans 18 residues. Trimming removed 4 bases from V and 1 base from J; junction bases left unmatched: 13. In nucleotides, the CDR3 is TGTGCCAGCAGCCTATACCCGGGACAGGGGACCCTTAACTATGGCTACACCTTC. This sequence encodes CASSLYPGQGTLNYGYTF.

The chain is built from TRBV12-3 or TRBV12-4 and TRBJ2-7; 9 bases are a match to TRBD1. This CDR3 comprises 12 residues. The CDR3 bases are TGTGCTTCTACAGGGGGCCCCTACGAGCAGTACTTC. It codes for CASTGGPYEQYF.

This clonotype was observed many times. The V gene is TRBV6-2 or TRBV6-3, the J gene TRBJ2-6; D gene uncertain. Trimming removed 5 bases from V and 15 bases from J, with 17 bases in between. The CDR3 contains 13 residues. Per germline, CDR1 MNHEY and CDR2 SVGEGT. The DNA of the CDR3 is TGTGCCAGCAGTCCCGGGCCCCCGGTCGGCCTGACTTTC. Translation gives CASSPGPPVGLTF.